This record concerns one TCR beta chain sequence. These data originate in a study of CD8+CD57+ T cells in acquired aplastic anemia. Germline trimming cut 1 base from V and 4 bases from J; bases unmatched to any gene: 11. Germline CDR1 DFQATT, CDR2 SNEGSKA (reference sequence). The CDR3 spans 16 residues. Genomic DNA, serving as template, underwent TCR beta VDJ and CDR3 profiling. A single record per CDR3 protein comes from TCRdb applying MiXCR to the reads. The sample contains some 150,000 distinct CDR3 sequences, less than 45% of which appear only once. The origin of this receptor is a human donor in good health, serving as a control. Sequencing was done on a sample of sorted CD4+, CD8+, or CD8+CD57+ T cells (not recorded which) from PBMCs. V gene TRBV20-1 combines with J gene TRBJ2-7; 9 bases map to TRBD1. The DNA for the CDR3 is TGCAGTGCTAGAGGCCGGTTGGGACAGGGTATATACGAGCAGTACTTC. Residues: CSARGRLGQGIYEQYF.